These 2 T cell receptor beta chains were all obtained from the same sample, sequenced in a study of control samples from healthy donors and cancer patients (dated by TCRdb to 2019 to 2021). The method was the immunoSEQ multiplex PCR assay. TCRdb mirrors the immuneACCESS table, restricted to in-frame sequences. Some clones are absent from its copies; in checked studies, under half trace to an unresolved V gene, and the reason for the others is unknown. This sample lists approximately 150,000 clones; approximately 90% were detected once. The ten largest clones represent roughly 0.7% of the sample. Sequences were obtained from blood. The receptors were sampled from a woman aged 25-40 years in good health.

The chain combines TRBV6-4 with TRBJ2-1; TRBD2 matches at 7 bases. The CDR3 is 13 residues long. The germline gives CDR1 MRHNA, CDR2 SNTAGT. The V gene end was trimmed by 6 bases and the J gene end by 8 bases; junction bases not matched to a gene: 7. The CDR3 nucleotides are TGTGCCAGCAGCCCACGACGGGGGGATGAGCAGTTCTTC. Its protein is CASSPRRGDEQFF.

The genes are TRBV27 and TRBJ1-5; 9 bases map to TRBD1. This CDR3 spans 15 amino acids. V shed 7 bases and J 6 bases; nucleotides not matched to a gene: 10. Germline-derived CDR1 and CDR2 are MNHEY and SMNVEV (reference sequence). CDR3 amino acids: CASKPRDRATQPQHF. CDR3 DNA sequence: TGTGCCAGCAAGCCCCGGGACAGGGCGACTCAGCCCCAGCATTTT.